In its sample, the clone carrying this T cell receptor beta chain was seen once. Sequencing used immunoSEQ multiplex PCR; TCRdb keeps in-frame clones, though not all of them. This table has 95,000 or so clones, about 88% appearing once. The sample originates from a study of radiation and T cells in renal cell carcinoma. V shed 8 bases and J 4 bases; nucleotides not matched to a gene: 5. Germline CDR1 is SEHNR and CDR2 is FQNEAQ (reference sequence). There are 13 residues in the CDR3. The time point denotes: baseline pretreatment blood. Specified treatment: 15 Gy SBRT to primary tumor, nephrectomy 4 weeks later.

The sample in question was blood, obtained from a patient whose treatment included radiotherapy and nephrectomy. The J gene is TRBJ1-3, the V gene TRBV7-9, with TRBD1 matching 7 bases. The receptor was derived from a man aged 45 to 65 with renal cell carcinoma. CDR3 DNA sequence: TGTGCCAGCGGAATGACAGGGGGAAACACCATATATTTT. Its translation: CASGMTGGNTIYF.